A single sample gave rise to the 23 T cell receptor beta chains below, sequenced in a study of graft-versus-host responses after intestinal transplantation. Sequenced by immunoSEQ multiplex PCR; TCRdb stores in-frame clones only, minus some. The sample has about 27,000 clones, approximately 96% seen once. Sequences were derived from PBMCs, sampled more than 29 days after intestinal transplant. All receptors come from a human patient who received an intestinal transplant, so some T cells may come from the graft donor.

The sample holds one count of this clone. The rearrangement links TRBV5-4 to TRBJ2-6; perhaps TRBD1 as D (6 bases). This CDR3 has 14 residues. V lost 4 bases and J 2 bases, leaving 7 bases between the germline ends. CDR1 and CDR2 from the germline V gene are SGHNT and YYREEE (reference sequence). In DNA form, the CDR3 reads TGTGCCAGCAGCCCAGGGGCTGGGGCCAACGTCCTGACTTTC. This encodes CASSPGAGANVLTF.

The chain employs TRBV30 and TRBJ1-4; 9 bases map to TRBD1. After removal of 7 bases from V and 4 bases from J, the junction contained 4 bases not matched to a gene. Germline values: CDR1 GTSNPN, CDR2 SVGIG (reference sequence). The CDR3 has 13 amino acids. The CDR3 nucleotides read TGTGCCTTCGGGACAGGGCTTAATGAAAAACTGTTTTTT. This gives the protein CAFGTGLNEKLFF.

The chain has TRBV9 and TRBJ2-1; D uncertain. CDR3 length: 11 amino acids. Germline V gives CDR1 SGDLS, CDR2 YYNGEE. Deletions cut 4 bases from V and 10 bases from J, with 9 bases between. CDR3 bases: TGTGCCAGCAGCATACAGAACGAGCAGTTCTTC. Its protein product is CASSIQNEQFF.

The chain is built from TRBV28 and TRBJ2-3, with D perhaps matching TRBD2 (6 bases). CDR3 size: 16 residues. Trimming took off 2 bases at V and 9 bases at J, with 21 bases between the two ends. Germline V CDR1 and CDR2: MDHEN, SYDVKM. CDR3 amino acids: CASSLGAGFGLGTQYF. The CDR3 coding sequence is TGTGCCAGCAGTTTAGGGGCGGGATTCGGATTAGGGACGCAGTATTTT.

The rearrangement uses TRBV19 and TRBJ1-2; the D is unclear. Germline loops: CDR1 LNHDA, CDR2 SQIVND (reference sequence). This CDR3 is 13 amino acids long. Trimming took off 5 bases at V and 0 bases at J, with 7 bases between the two ends. The CDR3 reads CASSVTTNYGYTF. Here the CDR3 DNA reads TGTGCCAGTAGTGTGACAACTAACTATGGCTACACCTTC.

The chain has TRBV30 and TRBJ1-4; D gene unclear. The CDR3 is 14 residues long. V lost 3 bases and J 11 bases, leaving 19 bases between the germline ends. Germline V gene lookup returns CDR1 GTSNPN and CDR2 SVGIG (reference sequence). CDR3 sequence: CAWRDSPAGGKLFF. In DNA form, the CDR3 reads TGTGCCTGGAGAGACTCCCCCGCGGGAGGGAAACTGTTTTTT. Based on the CDR3 plus reference TRBV30 and TRBJ1-4, the full variable domain is SQTIHQWPATLVQPVGSPLSLECTVEGTSNPNLYWYRQAAGRGLQLLFYSVGIGQISSEVPQNLSASRPQDRQFILSSKKLLLSDSGFYLCAWRDSPAGGKLFFGSGTQLSVL.

This chain connects TRBV28 to TRBJ2-1, with D tentatively TRBD2 (7 bases). CDR3 length: 16 residues. Trimming removed 8 bases at V and 3 bases at J, with 20 bases between. The germline V gene encodes CDR1 MDHEN and CDR2 SYDVKM. The CDR3 nucleotides read TGTGCCAGCGGGCCGGGGGGCAGGACTCTCTACAATGAGCAGTTCTTC. Its translation: CASGPGGRTLYNEQFF.

The chain carries TRBV11-1 and TRBJ2-7, with 7 bases identical to TRBD1. The CDR3 is 13 amino acids. The junction had 6 bases not matched to a gene; V was cut back by 6 bases and J by 4 bases. CDR1 SGHAT and CDR2 FQDESV come from the germline V gene (reference sequence). In nucleotides, the CDR3 is TGTGCCAGCAGTTTCGGACAGGCGTACGAGCAGTACTTC. Encoded protein: CASSFGQAYEQYF.

The CDR3 coding sequence is TGTGCCAGCAGTGAAATAGTCGGCAGGGGTGAATACGAGCAGTACTTC. Protein sequence: CASSEIVGRGEYEQYF. The chain joins TRBV6-1 to TRBJ2-7, with D possibly TRBD1 on 6 matching bases. V was pared by 2 bases and J by 4 bases, with 18 bases between. The germline gives CDR1 MNHNS, CDR2 SASEGT. The CDR3 length is 16 residues.

The J gene is TRBJ1-1, the V gene TRBV2; tentatively, D is TRBD1 (6 bases). The germline V gene encodes CDR1 SNHLY and CDR2 FYNNEI. V gave up 2 bases and J gave up 3 bases, with 13 bases separating them. This CDR3 contains 15 residues. CDR3 nucleotide sequence: TGTGCCAGCAGTGAAAGAATGAACAGGGACACTGAAGCTTTCTTT. Translated, it gives CASSERMNRDTEAFF.

The chain combines TRBV7-3 with TRBJ2-3; perhaps TRBD2 as D (6 bases). The CDR3 sequence is 14 residues long. Germline loops: CDR1 SGHTA, CDR2 FQGTGA. Trimming pared 2 bases from V and 5 bases from J, leaving 11 bases between. In DNA form, the CDR3 reads TGTGCCAGCAGCTTACGGGGGAGTAGAGATACGCAGTATTTT. It encodes CASSLRGSRDTQYF.

Concerning this clone itself: The missing conserved phenylalanine or tryptophan at the end of this CDR3 makes a read error likely. No DNA is shown, since the ends of the CDR3 on it are uncertain; the CDR3 is the one TCRdb lists. The chain employs TRBV20-1 and TRBJ2-7; the D call TRBD1 from the table was never checked on the DNA. The CDR3 adds up to 8 amino acids, both ends counted. CDR1 DFQATT and CDR2 SNEGSKA come from the germline V gene (reference sequence). The CDR3 sequence is CSARGGRA.

V is TRBV5-6 and J is TRBJ2-3; D is ambiguous. The CDR3 runs 14 residues. Germline CDR1 is SGHDT and CDR2 is YYEEEE. The germline V and J ends were trimmed by 1 base and 2 bases, with 8 bases remaining between them. DNA of the CDR3: TGTGCCAGCAGCTTGTTACAGTCCACAGATACGCAGTATTTT. It specifies CASSLLQSTDTQYF.

This clone has just a few counts. The rearrangement joins TRBV7-9 to TRBJ2-7; D uncertain. This CDR3 comprises 12 residues. The germline gives CDR1 SEHNR, CDR2 FQNEAQ (reference sequence). V was pared by 4 bases and J by 3 bases, with 7 bases between. CDR3 DNA sequence: TGTGCCAGCAGCTCGAGCAACTACGAGCAGTACTTC. It is translated as CASSSSNYEQYF.

The chain has TRBV6-5 and TRBJ1-3, with unresolved D. The CDR3 contains 14 residues. Germline V lookup: CDR1 MNHEY, CDR2 SVGAGI. V gave up 4 bases and J gave up 5 bases, with 12 bases separating them. Written as DNA, the CDR3 is TGTGCCAGCAGTTCCTCTTCATGGAGAAACACCATATATTTT. It translates to CASSSSSWRNTIYF.

The chain has TRBV19 and TRBJ1-2, with no clear D. This CDR3 spans 14 amino acids. Germline V lookup: CDR1 LNHDA, CDR2 SQIVND (reference sequence). Trimming pared 2 bases from V and 4 bases from J, leaving 11 bases between. CDR3 DNA: TGTGCCAGTAGTATACCAGGAACGATCTATGGCTACACCTTC. Translating gives CASSIPGTIYGYTF.

J is TRBJ2-2 and V is TRBV15; D remains unclear. V lost 5 bases and J 6 bases, leaving 19 bases between the germline ends. CDR1 is LNHNV, CDR2 YYDKDF, per germline (reference sequence). This CDR3 contains 16 residues. In nucleotides, the CDR3 is TGTGCCACCAGCTTCTTGTCACGAAGGCCGGCCGGGGAGCTGTTTTTT. The encoded protein is CATSFLSRRPAGELFF. Drawing the rest from reference TRBV15 and TRBJ2-2, the complete variable domain is DAMVIQNPRYQVTQFGKPVTLSCSQTLNHNVMYWYQQKSSQAPKLLFHYYDKDFNNEADTPDNFQSRRPNTSFCFLDIRSPGLGDTAMYLCATSFLSRRPAGELFFGEGSRLTVL.

V usage is TRBV5-1 and J usage is TRBJ2-7, with 8 bases identical to TRBD1. Germline-derived CDR1 and CDR2 are SGHRS and YFSETQ. V shed 0 bases, J shed 0 bases, and the junction held 2 bases outside the gene matches. The CDR3 has 15 residues. Written as DNA, the CDR3 is TGCGCCAGCAGCTTGGCAACAGGGGGCTCCTACGAGCAGTACTTC. Protein product: CASSLATGGSYEQYF.

The V gene is TRBV2, the J gene TRBJ2-3; the match to TRBD1 covers 9 bases. Trimming removed 5 bases from V and 5 bases from J; junction bases left unmatched: 5. Germline V gene sequence: CDR1 SNHLY, CDR2 FYNNEI. The CDR3 is 14 residues long. For the CDR3, the DNA is TGTGCCAGCAGTCTGGGACAGGGTGGAGATACGCAGTATTTT. Encoded protein: CASSLGQGGDTQYF.

The chain combines TRBV6-5 with TRBJ2-1; TRBD1 matches 8 bases. V was pared by 6 bases and J by 9 bases, with 13 bases of the junction left unmatched. Germline V gives CDR1 MNHEY, CDR2 SVGAGI. The CDR3 sequence is 15 residues long. CDR3 in DNA: TGTGCCAGCAGCCGTCGGACAGGGTTTTTTGGTGAGCAGTTCTTC. Protein sequence: CASSRRTGFFGEQFF.

V gene TRBV30 combines with J gene TRBJ1-5, with D hard to call. This CDR3 has 14 amino acids. In germline, CDR1 is GTSNPN, CDR2 SVGIG (reference sequence). V was cut by 0 bases and J by 3 bases, with 9 bases left in between. CDR3 region: CAWSVKHYNQPQHF. Here the CDR3 DNA reads TGTGCCTGGAGTGTAAAACATTACAATCAGCCCCAGCATTTT.

The chain couples TRBV5-6 to TRBJ2-3; D remains unclear. Germline CDR1 SGHDT, CDR2 YYEEEE. The CDR3 spans 15 residues. V was clipped by 3 bases and J by 0 bases, with 11 bases between them. This CDR3 is CASSSPWTSTDTQYF. The CDR3 DNA reads TGTGCCAGCAGCTCGCCGTGGACCAGCACAGATACGCAGTATTTT. Full variable domain (rest looked up from reference TRBV5-6 and TRBJ2-3): DAGVTQSPTHLIKTRGQQVTLRCSPKSGHDTVSWYQQALGQGPQFIFQYYEEEERQRGNFPDRFSGHQFPNYSSELNVNALLLGDSALYLCASSSPWTSTDTQYFGPGTRLTVL.

V and J are TRBV7-9 and TRBJ1-4; possible D gene TRBD1, 6 bases. CDR3 length: 15 residues. Germline V gene data show CDR1 as SEHNR and CDR2 as FQNEAQ (reference sequence). V gave up 5 bases and J gave up 4 bases, with 14 bases separating them. The CDR3 coding sequence is TGTGCCAGCAGCCCAAGGGCAGGGGTTAATGAAAAACTGTTTTTT. As protein: CASSPRAGVNEKLFF.